The 23 T cell receptor beta chains below were found in one sample sequenced in a study of blood T cells in healthy people across ages. Alongside a J-beta primer mix, a sample-barcoded 5' primer served in a second PCR lasting about 7 to 11 cycles. Each CDR3 protein gets one entry after TCRdb re-called the 5' RACE reads with MiXCR. The sample has 1.5 million to 2 million distinct CDR3 sequences, about 50% seen once; the top ten hold over 2%. The sample consisted of blood. These TCRs come from a woman aged 40 to 50 in good health.

In its sample, this clonotype was seen a few times. In nucleotides, the CDR3 is TGCAGTGCCTTAGGCAGGGCTAAGTACGAGCAGTACTTC. This sequence encodes CSALGRAKYEQYF. V gene TRBV20-1 combines with J gene TRBJ2-7; D may be TRBD1 (5 bases). Trimming removed 6 bases from V and 4 bases from J, with 16 bases in between. CDR1 and CDR2 (germline): DFQATT, SNEGSKA (reference sequence). This CDR3 spans 13 amino acids.

The chain uses TRBV7-2 and TRBJ2-5; D call uncertain. In germline, CDR1 is SGHTA, CDR2 FQGNSA. This CDR3 is built from 14 residues. V was trimmed by 1 base and J by 0 bases, leaving 6 bases between them. CDR3 residues: CASSLDLYQETQYF. The DNA of the CDR3 is TGTGCCAGCAGCTTAGACTTATACCAAGAGACCCAGTACTTC. Full variable domain (missing parts from reference TRBV7-2 and TRBJ2-5): GAGVSQSPSNKVTEKGKDVELRCDPISGHTALYWYRQSLGQGLEFLIYFQGNSAPDKSGLPSDRFSAERTGGSVSTLTIQRTQQEDSAVYLCASSLDLYQETQYFGPGTRLLVL.

This clonotype has a handful of counts. V is TRBV7-2 and J is TRBJ1-4; the D is unclear. In germline, CDR1 is SGHTA, CDR2 FQGNSA. V was clipped by 5 bases and J by 7 bases, with 17 bases between them. This CDR3 region has 15 residues. The CDR3 is CASSPSSRSGEKLFF. CDR3 bases: TGTGCCAGCAGCCCATCGTCTAGGAGTGGTGAAAAACTGTTTTTT.

The chain joins TRBV6-5 to TRBJ2-3; 7 bases match TRBD1. Germline V gene sequence: CDR1 MNHEY, CDR2 SVGAGI. V gave up 5 bases and J gave up 4 bases; unmatched junction bases: 9. This CDR3 has 15 residues. CDR3 region: CASSGDRAGSDTQYF. CDR3 bases: TGTGCCAGCAGTGGCGACAGGGCTGGATCAGATACGCAGTATTTT.

CDR3 sequence (DNA): TGTGCCAGCAGACGCAGGGACAGGGCGAAAGCTTTCTTT. Translating gives CASRRRDRAKAFF. The gene calls are TRBV3-1 and TRBJ1-1; 9 bases match TRBD1. This CDR3 spans 13 amino acids. Germline V gives CDR1 LGHDT, CDR2 YNNKEL (reference sequence). V dropped 6 bases and J dropped 9; count of bases not matched to a gene: 8.

The chain uses TRBV10-3 and TRBJ2-1, with 7 bases identical to TRBD1. CDR1 is ENHRY and CDR2 is SYGVKD in the germline V gene. This CDR3 region has 14 residues. Unmatched junction bases numbered 3, after V lost 2 bases and J lost 5 bases. The DNA for the CDR3 is TGTGCCATCAGTGAGCGGACAGGTAACAATGAGCAGTTCTTC. It translates to CAISERTGNNEQFF.

V and J are TRBV3-1 and TRBJ2-7; 7 nucleotides match TRBD2. The J call could be wrong; TRBJ2-5 is a better fit for the DNA end. Germline V CDR1 and CDR2: LGHDT, YNNKEL (reference sequence). The CDR3 consists of 16 residues. CDR3 in DNA: TGTGCCAGCAGCTCCTACCCTGCGCGGGGGTTGGAGACCCAGTACTTC. It translates to CASSSYPARGLETQYF.

The count of this clonotype is one. J is TRBJ2-3 and V is TRBV11-2; the D is unclear. V was clipped by 4 bases and J by 6 bases, with 8 bases between them. Germline CDR1 is SGHAT and CDR2 is FQNNGV. This CDR3 region has 12 residues. The CDR3 region has the DNA TGTGCCAGCAGCTCCCTAGTGGATACGCAGTATTTT. Translated: CASSSLVDTQYF.

The chain recombines TRBV4-2 with TRBJ2-6, with D perhaps given as TRBD1 or TRBD2 (5 bases each). CDR1 and CDR2 from the germline V gene are LGHNA and YNFKEQ. The CDR3 extends over 18 amino acids. The V and J ends lost 1 base and 1 base respectively, with 14 bases between them. The CDR3 nucleotides are TGTGCCAGCAGCCAAGGGATAGGGACCGTGTCTGGGGCCAACGTCCTGACTTTC. Its translation: CASSQGIGTVSGANVLTF.

The genes are TRBV20-1 and TRBJ2-7; possibly TRBD2 for D (6 bases). CDR1 and CDR2 (germline): DFQATT, SNEGSKA (reference sequence). Trimming shortened V by 6 bases and J by 2 bases, and 17 bases separated the two germline ends. This CDR3 has 14 residues. The CDR3 DNA sequence: TGCAGTGCCCCTAGGAGCGGGCGAGCCTACGAGCAGTACTTC. It is translated as CSAPRSGRAYEQYF.

The J gene is TRBJ2-5, the V gene TRBV7-2; 7 nucleotides align to TRBD1. CDR1 SGHTA and CDR2 FQGNSA come from the germline V gene. The CDR3 is 18 amino acids. Germline trimming cut 4 bases from V and 0 bases from J; bases unmatched to any gene: 14. The CDR3 nucleotides are TGTGCCAGCAGCTCAAAACGCCCGGGACAGCGGTACCAAGAGACCCAGTACTTC. This translates into CASSSKRPGQRYQETQYF.

The V call is TRBV5-1, the J call TRBJ1-2; D is possibly TRBD1 (5 bases). The germline V gene encodes CDR1 SGHRS and CDR2 YFSETQ. Trimming took off 0 bases at V and 6 bases at J, with 12 bases between the two ends. This CDR3 is 14 amino acids long. CDR3 sequence reads: CASSLGAGMDGYTF. DNA for the CDR3: TGCGCCAGCAGCTTGGGGGCAGGGATGGATGGCTACACCTTC.

This sequence joins TRBV28 and TRBJ2-5, with TRBD2 as a possible D gene (6 bases). Germline V gene data show CDR1 as MDHEN and CDR2 as SYDVKM. This CDR3 is 17 amino acids long. Trimming left V 7 bases short and J 1 base short, with 22 bases between. CDR3 amino acids: CASTPSRGLISQETQYF. The CDR3 bases are TGTGCCAGCACTCCGTCGCGGGGCCTGATATCCCAAGAGACCCAGTACTTC.

The rearrangement joins TRBV7-2 to TRBJ2-7; weak D call: TRBD1 (8 bases). TRBJ2-5 matches the DNA end more closely, so the J call is doubtful. This CDR3 has 14 residues. Per germline, CDR1 SGHTA and CDR2 FQGNSA. CDR3 nucleotide sequence: TGTGCCAGCAGCGTACAGGGGGGGATGGAGACCCAGTACTTC. Encoded protein: CASSVQGGMETQYF.

The chain links TRBV4-2 to TRBJ2-5, with 8 bases identical to TRBD2. Germline CDR1 and CDR2: LGHNA and YNFKEQ. The junction had 4 bases not matched to a gene; V was cut back by 0 bases and J by 4 bases. CDR3 length: 15 amino acids. The CDR3 DNA is TGTGCCAGCAGCCAAGAAGCGCGGGGGGCAGAGACCCAGTACTTC. This codes for CASSQEARGAETQYF.

This clonotype was seen a handful of times. The chain recombines TRBV28 with TRBJ2-1; a weak D match, TRBD1 (6 bases). The germline CDR1 and CDR2 sequences are MDHEN and SYDVKM. CDR3 size: 16 residues. Trimming stripped 6 bases from V and 4 bases from J, with 19 bases between. DNA of the CDR3: TGTGCCAGCAGAATCCTAGACAACACAGGGTACAATGAGCAGTTCTTC. The encoded protein is CASRILDNTGYNEQFF. The full variable domain, rest sourced from reference TRBV28 and TRBJ2-1, is DVKVTQSSRYLVKRTGEKVFLECVQDMDHENMFWYRQDPGLGLRLIYFSYDVKMKEKGDIPEGYSVSREKKERFSLILESASTNQTSMYLCASRILDNTGYNEQFFGPGTRLTVL.

The chain uses TRBV27 and TRBJ1-5; D unresolved. This CDR3 region has 13 residues. Deletions cut 6 bases from V and 1 base from J, with 7 bases between. Germline loops: CDR1 MNHEY, CDR2 SMNVEV (reference sequence). The CDR3 loop is CASSPQSNQPQHF. The CDR3 DNA sequence: TGTGCCAGCAGCCCCCAGAGCAATCAGCCCCAGCATTTT.

The rearrangement joins TRBV20-1 to TRBJ2-3; D could derive from TRBD1 or TRBD2 (5 bases each). From germline, CDR1 is DFQATT and CDR2 SNEGSKA (reference sequence). V was cut by 1 base and J by 1 base, with 12 bases left in between. The CDR3 runs 15 residues. CDR3 nucleotide sequence: TGCAGTGCTAGAGGGGGGACGAGCCGCACAGATACGCAGTATTTT. Amino acid sequence: CSARGGTSRTDTQYF.

Points on this clonotype: At one boundary the junction diverges from the germline segment, which might be a read error. This rearrangement joins TRBV18 to TRBJ1-5; no reliable D call. CDR1 is KGHSH and CDR2 is LQKENI in the germline V gene. The CDR3 is 13 amino acids. The CDR3 DNA reads as TGTGCCAGCCCACCGGCGGGGAATCAGCCCCAGCATTTC. Amino acid sequence: CASPPAGNQPQHF.

V gene TRBV3-1 combines with J gene TRBJ2-3; 9 bases agree with TRBD2. This CDR3 spans 16 amino acids. J was trimmed by 2 bases and V by 5 bases; bases with no gene match: 8. Germline-derived CDR1 and CDR2 are LGHDT and YNNKEL (reference sequence). CDR3 protein: CASSALQRGATDTQYF. The CDR3 DNA sequence: TGTGCCAGCAGCGCACTGCAGCGGGGGGCCACAGATACGCAGTATTTT.

The table lists this clonotype with many counts. The chain couples TRBV24-1 to TRBJ2-1; no clear D gene. The CDR3 is made up of 11 amino acids. Trimming removed 7 bases at V and 5 bases at J, with 5 bases between. Germline V gene lookup returns CDR1 KGHDR and CDR2 SFDVKD. The CDR3 DNA reads as TGTGCCACCAGGCGAAACAATGAGCAGTTCTTC. As protein: CATRRNNEQFF.

Remarks on this clonotype: A much bigger clone sits one base away, suggesting this may be a read error. The CDR3 coding sequence is TGTGCCAGCAGCCAAGGACTGTACACTGAAGCTTTCTTT. Protein: CASSQGLYTEAFF. This chain uses TRBV14 with TRBJ1-1; the D is unclear. CDR1 is SGHDN, CDR2 FVKESK, per germline. The CDR3 is 13 residues long. The V end was cut by 1 base, the J end by 3 bases, with 6 bases between.

This clonotype appeared a few times. The rearrangement joins TRBV6-7 to TRBJ2-1; tentatively, D is TRBD1 (6 bases). TRBV6-7 is given ORF status, its function remaining uncertain. V lost 5 bases to trimming and J lost 5 bases, with 16 bases between them. This CDR3 has 15 residues. The CDR3 DNA follows: TGTGCCAGCAGTGGCCTACAGGGCGCGAACAATGAGCAGTTCTTC. The encoded protein is CASSGLQGANNEQFF.